The 28 T cell receptor beta chains reported below all come from one sample, sequenced in a study of blood T cell repertoires in COVID-19. Here immunoSEQ multiplex PCR was the method, and the copy in TCRdb shows in-frame clones only, minus some. The repertoire holds about 60,000 clones, approximately 85% seen once, with approximately 4.3% in the top ten. Source material: peripheral blood. Receptors originate from a human donor in a cohort sampled during active COVID-19.

This rearrangement joins TRBV5-4 to TRBJ2-2, with 9 bases fitting TRBD2. Per the germline V gene, CDR1 is SGHNT and CDR2 is YYREEE (reference sequence). V lost 4 bases, J lost 0 bases, and 4 bases stayed unmatched. The CDR3 has 16 residues. The CDR3 DNA sequence: TGTGCCAGCAGCCAGGCGGGAGGGGCGAACACCGGGGAGCTGTTTTTT. Protein sequence: CASSQAGGANTGELFF.

The rearrangement joins TRBV7-8 to TRBJ2-3; weak D call: TRBD2 (5 bases). Deletions cut 0 bases from V and 8 bases from J, with 12 bases between. Germline loops: CDR1 SGHVS, CDR2 FQNEAQ. There are 14 residues in the CDR3. CDR3 residues: CASSLAGTRVTQYF. The CDR3 DNA follows: TGTGCCAGCAGCTTAGCTGGTACGAGGGTTACGCAGTATTTT.

The chain recombines TRBV28 with TRBJ1-1, with TRBD1 as a possible D gene (6 bases). Germline assignment: CDR1 MDHEN and CDR2 SYDVKM. V was trimmed by 2 bases and J by 0 bases, leaving 10 bases between them. This CDR3 is built from 15 residues. Here the CDR3 reads CASSLLQGMNTEAFF. The CDR3 region has the DNA TGTGCCAGCAGTTTACTACAGGGAATGAACACTGAAGCTTTCTTT.

The chain recombines TRBV29-1 with TRBJ1-1; D is uncertain. Germline lookup yields CDR1 SQVTM and CDR2 ANQGSEA. The CDR3 covers 12 residues. V shed 7 bases and J shed 6 bases, with 15 bases lying between them. The CDR3: CSAPGLRAEAFF. DNA of the CDR3: TGCAGCGCCCCAGGACTGAGGGCTGAAGCTTTCTTT.

The chain recombines TRBV19 with TRBJ2-3; tentative D call: TRBD2 (5 bases). V shed 4 bases and J shed 1 base, with 9 bases lying between them. The CDR3 covers 14 residues. Germline-derived CDR1 and CDR2 are LNHDA and SQIVND (reference sequence). This CDR3 is CASSSSVGTDTQYF. For the CDR3, the DNA is TGTGCCAGTAGTAGTAGCGTGGGCACAGATACGCAGTATTTT. Full variable domain (missing parts from reference TRBV19 and TRBJ2-3): DGGITQSPKYLFRKEGQNVTLSCEQNLNHDAMYWYRQDPGQGLRLIYYSQIVNDFQKGDIAEGYSVSREKKESFPLTVTSAQKNPTAFYLCASSSSVGTDTQYFGPGTRLTVL.

The chain combines TRBV7-9 with TRBJ2-1, with TRBD2 matching 8 bases. This CDR3 is built from 13 residues. V lost 3 bases and J lost 6; bases outside the gene matches: 1. CDR1 and CDR2 (germline): SEHNR, FQNEAQ (reference sequence). The CDR3 DNA reads TGTGCCAGCAGCTTCGGACTAGCCAATGAGCAGTTCTTC. It specifies CASSFGLANEQFF.

This clone was seen only a few times. The V call is TRBV5-1, the J call TRBJ1-1; D perhaps matches TRBD1 (5 bases). This CDR3 comprises 12 residues. The V end lost 4 bases, the J end lost 8 bases, and 12 bases lay between the germline ends. Germline CDR1 reads SGHRS; CDR2 reads YFSETQ. Here the CDR3 DNA reads TGCGCCAGCAGCCTAGAGAACAGGGAAGCTTTCTTT. This codes for CASSLENREAFF.

In its sample, this clone was seen a few times. This rearrangement joins TRBV5-1 to TRBJ2-1; D possibly corresponds to TRBD2 (6 bases). Per the germline V gene, CDR1 is SGHRS and CDR2 is YFSETQ. CDR3 length equals 14 residues. The ends were cut back, 4 bases at V and 6 bases at J, with 14 bases in the middle. The CDR3 nucleotides are TGCGCCAGCAGCCCCGAACGACTAGTCAATGAGCAGTTCTTC. Residues: CASSPERLVNEQFF. Together with reference TRBV5-1 and TRBJ2-1, the CDR3 gives the full variable domain: KAGVTQTPRYLIKTRGQQVTLSCSPISGHRSVSWYQQTPGQGLQFLFEYFSETQRNKGNFPGRFSGRQFSNSRSEMNVSTLELGDSALYLCASSPERLVNEQFFGPGTRLTVL.

Only a few counts were recorded for this clone. The CDR3 is CASSSRQGASYEQYF. CDR3 coding DNA: TGTGCCAGCAGCTCCCGACAGGGGGCCTCCTACGAGCAGTACTTC. V is TRBV7-2 and J is TRBJ2-7, with 10 bases matching TRBD1. V gave up 4 bases and J gave up 0 bases; unmatched junction bases: 3. The germline CDR1 and CDR2 sequences are SGHTA and FQGNSA. The CDR3 is 15 residues long.

The rearrangement uses TRBV3-1 (or the pseudogene TRBV3-2) and TRBJ2-3; tentatively, D is TRBD1 (5 bases). V lost 3 bases, J lost 7 bases, and 17 bases lay in between. The CDR3 sequence is 15 residues long. CDR1 is LGHDT and CDR2 is YNNKEL in the germline V gene (reference sequence). CDR3 in DNA: TGTGCCAGCAGCCATTTAGGGGCCGCGCTGAATACGCAGTATTTT. Its protein product is CASSHLGAALNTQYF.

This clone rates as medium-sized (0.01 to 0.1%). The chain recombines TRBV18 with TRBJ2-3, with 7 bases that match TRBD1. The CDR3 is 14 residues long. V trimming: 5 bases; J trimming: 1 base; junction bases outside the gene matches: 3. CDR1 is KGHSH, CDR2 LQKENI, per germline. The DNA for the CDR3 is TGTGCCAGCTCAGTCACAGGGGGCACAGATACGCAGTATTTT. Its translation is CASSVTGGTDTQYF.

V and J are TRBV18 and TRBJ1-4, with D unresolved. V lost 3 bases to trimming and J lost 5 bases, with 7 bases between them. The CDR3 has 13 residues. Germline V gene lookup returns CDR1 KGHSH and CDR2 LQKENI. The CDR3 bases are TGTGCCAGCTCACCGGGCAGGAATGAAAAACTGTTTTTT. This translates into CASSPGRNEKLFF.

There are a few counts of this clone. The J gene is TRBJ1-2, the V gene TRBV5-1; 7 bases fit TRBD1. Germline V lookup: CDR1 SGHRS, CDR2 YFSETQ. V lost 0 bases, J lost 1 base, and 3 bases stayed unmatched. CDR3 length: 15 residues. The CDR3 here is CASSLGDRDNYGYTF. The CDR3 bases are TGCGCCAGCAGCTTGGGAGACAGGGATAACTATGGCTACACCTTC.

The rearrangement uses TRBV28 and TRBJ2-5, with 10 bases lining up with TRBD2. The trim removed 8 bases at V and 4 bases at J, leaving 7 bases unmatched. The CDR3 has 14 amino acids. The germline V gene encodes CDR1 MDHEN and CDR2 SYDVKM. The CDR3 protein is CASATSGTRETQYF. CDR3 in DNA: TGTGCCAGCGCAACTAGCGGGACCCGAGAGACCCAGTACTTC.

This clone appeared a single time. The rearrangement links TRBV7-2 to TRBJ2-6; D is possibly TRBD1 (5 bases). V was clipped by 2 bases and J by 0 bases, with 11 bases between them. The CDR3 is made up of 17 amino acids. Germline lookup yields CDR1 SGHTA and CDR2 FQGNSA. The CDR3 here is CASSLRQGSSGANVLTF. CDR3 in DNA: TGTGCCAGCAGCTTAAGGCAGGGAAGCTCTGGGGCCAACGTCCTGACTTTC.

The sample holds one count of this clone. V and J are TRBV6-6 and TRBJ1-5; TRBD1 matches at 9 bases. This CDR3 has 15 residues. Germline V CDR1 and CDR2: MNHNY, SVGAGI (reference sequence). V lost 6 bases, J lost 6 bases, and 9 bases stayed unmatched. CDR3 residues: CASRPDRGSSQPQHF. CDR3 sequence (DNA): TGTGCCAGCAGACCGGACAGGGGATCTTCTCAGCCCCAGCATTTT.

The chain couples TRBV3-1 (or the pseudogene TRBV3-2) to TRBJ2-1; no clear D gene. CDR1 is LGHDT and CDR2 is YNNKEL in the germline V gene (reference sequence). CDR3 size: 12 residues. V lost 3 bases and J 9 bases, leaving 9 bases between the germline ends. Written as DNA, the CDR3 is TGTGCCAGCAGCCATCGTCTCGGTGAGCAGTTCTTC. This sequence encodes CASSHRLGEQFF.

This clone appeared once. V and J are TRBV14 and TRBJ2-2; perhaps TRBD2 as D (6 bases). Germline V gene sequence: CDR1 SGHDN, CDR2 FVKESK. The CDR3 extends over 15 amino acids. The ends were cut back, 6 bases at V and 6 bases at J, with 17 bases in the middle. CDR3: CASSRDLTGAGELFF. CDR3 nucleotides: TGTGCCAGCAGTCGGGACTTAACTGGTGCCGGGGAGCTGTTTTTT.

There are a few counts of this clone. This chain links TRBV18 with TRBJ1-3, with a weak D call TRBD1 (6 bases). This CDR3 contains 15 residues. Trimming pared 4 bases from V and 4 bases from J, leaving 14 bases between. Germline CDR1 is KGHSH and CDR2 is LQKENI. This chain's CDR3 is CASSRNRVSGNTIYF. CDR3 sequence (DNA): TGTGCCAGCTCACGGAACAGGGTTTCCGGAAACACCATATATTTT.

This chain uses TRBV27 with TRBJ1-1; possibly TRBD1 for D (5 bases). Per germline, CDR1 MNHEY and CDR2 SMNVEV (reference sequence). This CDR3 comprises 14 residues. V lost 4 bases and J 3 bases, leaving 12 bases between the germline ends. The CDR3 loop reads CASSSRGRDTEAFF. CDR3 DNA: TGTGCCAGCAGTTCAAGGGGCCGTGACACTGAAGCTTTCTTT.

The chain employs TRBV5-1 and TRBJ1-2, with D perhaps TRBD1 (6 bases). The CDR3 has 14 amino acids. Germline assignment: CDR1 SGHRS and CDR2 YFSETQ. Trimming removed 4 bases at V and 1 base at J, with 11 bases between. This chain's CDR3 is CASSVDRSNYGYTF. CDR3 in DNA: TGCGCCAGCAGCGTCGACAGGAGTAACTATGGCTACACCTTC.

The chain links TRBV28 to TRBJ2-7; 8 nucleotides align to TRBD2. The length of the CDR3 is 16 residues. The J segment lost 2 bases and the V segment lost 3 bases, leaving 9 bases of the junction unmatched. The germline gives CDR1 MDHEN, CDR2 SYDVKM. The CDR3 here is CASSLGSGGSPYEQYF. The DNA for the CDR3 is TGTGCCAGCAGTTTGGGTTCGGGAGGGTCCCCCTACGAGCAGTACTTC.

J is TRBJ2-1 and V is TRBV6-2 or TRBV6-3; no definite D call. Trimming shortened V by 0 bases and J by 0 bases, and 12 bases separated the two germline ends. The CDR3 length is 17 residues. Germline CDR1 MNHEY, CDR2 SVGEGT. The CDR3 region is CASSYSYTAPSYNEQFF. In nucleotides, the CDR3 is TGTGCCAGCAGTTACTCCTATACAGCTCCCTCCTACAATGAGCAGTTCTTC.

The gene calls are TRBV19 and TRBJ1-5; no reliable D call. CDR1 is LNHDA and CDR2 is SQIVND in the germline V gene (reference sequence). V was shortened by 7 bases and J by 0 bases, with 13 bases between the two germline ends. The CDR3 sequence is 15 residues long. Here the CDR3 DNA reads TGTGCCAGTACACCGGGTAGGCTTAGCAATCAGCCCCAGCATTTT. The encoded protein is CASTPGRLSNQPQHF.

CDR3 coding DNA: TGTGCCAGCAGGTCACTTGGTACCGGGGAGCTGTTTTTT. This encodes CASRSLGTGELFF. The chain uses TRBV12-3 or TRBV12-4 and TRBJ2-2; D uncertain. The CDR3 is 13 residues long. Deletions cut 6 bases from V and 5 bases from J, with 10 bases between.

This chain connects TRBV15 to TRBJ2-5, with 15 bases that match TRBD2. V gave up 0 bases and J gave up 0 bases; unmatched junction bases: 5. Germline CDR1 LNHNV, CDR2 YYDKDF (reference sequence). The CDR3 length is 19 residues. CDR3 DNA: TGTGCCACCAGCAGAGATAAGGGGACTAGCGGGGGGTACCAAGAGACCCAGTACTTC. Translated: CATSRDKGTSGGYQETQYF.

The genes are TRBV2 and TRBJ2-1, with D tentatively TRBD2 (6 bases). There are 14 residues in the CDR3. CDR1 is SNHLY, CDR2 FYNNEI, per germline. The V gene lost 8 bases and the J gene lost 5 bases, with 16 bases spanning the gap. CDR3 loop: CASFWTKSHNEQFF. The CDR3 bases are TGTGCCAGCTTCTGGACTAAGTCCCACAATGAGCAGTTCTTC.

This chain links TRBV5-1 with TRBJ2-1; 9 nucleotides match TRBD2. This CDR3 region has 15 residues. The J segment lost 8 bases and the V segment lost 0 bases, leaving 6 bases of the junction unmatched. From germline, CDR1 is SGHRS and CDR2 YFSETQ. CDR3 sequence: CASSLVAGVFDEQFF. DNA of the CDR3: TGCGCCAGCAGCTTGGTAGCGGGAGTTTTCGATGAGCAGTTCTTC.